This entry lists 23 T cell receptor beta chains sequenced from one sample in a study of identical twins. MiXCR, applied by TCRdb to the 5' RACE reads, yields one record per CDR3 protein. Among approximately 500,000 distinct CDR3 sequences listed, approximately 24% were seen once. The data also belong to a second study, concerning T cells expressing NK-cell markers.

Sequencing was performed on CD4+ T cells sorted from blood. The receptor source for this set is a woman in her late teens or twenties in good health.

This chain uses TRBV7-2 with TRBJ2-7, with D maybe TRBD2 (5 bases). This CDR3 has 14 residues. Germline CDR1 SGHTA, CDR2 FQGNSA. Trimming removed 3 bases from V and 1 base from J, with 10 bases in between. This CDR3 reads CASSFSAASYEQYF. For the CDR3, the DNA is TGTGCCAGCAGCTTCTCAGCGGCTTCCTACGAGCAGTACTTC.

This chain joins TRBV20-1 and TRBJ2-7, with 9 bases fitting TRBD1. Germline CDR1 and CDR2: DFQATT and SNEGSKA (reference sequence). This CDR3 spans 15 amino acids. The ends lost 1 base at V and 5 bases at J; junction bases unmatched: 9. In DNA, the CDR3 is TGCAGTGCTAGAGGGGGAGGGACAGGGAAAAACGAGCAGTACTTC. Its protein product is CSARGGGTGKNEQYF.

The sample holds a few counts of this clonotype. The chain employs TRBV7-2 and TRBJ2-7; D could derive from TRBD1 or TRBD2 (5 bases each). The germline CDR1 and CDR2 sequences are SGHTA and FQGNSA. This CDR3 is 15 amino acids long. V was clipped by 5 bases and J by 3 bases, with 17 bases between them. The CDR3 is CASSAPGARGYEQYF. For the CDR3, the DNA is TGTGCCAGCAGCGCTCCCGGGGCTAGGGGCTACGAGCAGTACTTC.

In its sample, this clonotype was seen a few times. The chain combines TRBV7-9 with TRBJ1-4; D call uncertain. This CDR3 spans 15 amino acids. V lost 5 bases and J 4 bases, leaving 14 bases between the germline ends. The germline V gene has CDR1 SEHNR and CDR2 FQNEAQ (reference sequence). CDR3 amino acids: CASSDPLGSNEKLFF. CDR3 coding DNA: TGTGCCAGCAGCGATCCTTTGGGGAGTAATGAAAAACTGTTTTTT. Complete variable domain (other parts from reference TRBV7-9 and TRBJ1-4): DTGVSQNPRHKITKRGQNVTFRCDPISEHNRLYWYRQTLGQGPEFLTYFQNEAQLEKSRLLSDRFSAERPKGSFSTLEIQRTEQGDSAMYLCASSDPLGSNEKLFFGSGTQLSVL.

The table lists this clonotype with a few counts. The CDR3 DNA reads as TGTGCCAGCAGCTTGAAGGGGACTTCGGGGGGTCTTTGGTACAATGAGCAGTTCTTC. This translates into CASSLKGTSGGLWYNEQFF. The chain employs TRBV5-4 and TRBJ2-1, with 7 nucleotides matching TRBD2. The trim removed 1 base at V and 4 bases at J, leaving 17 bases unmatched. Germline V gene sequence: CDR1 SGHNT, CDR2 YYREEE (reference sequence). This CDR3 has 19 residues. Based on the CDR3 plus reference TRBV5-4 and TRBJ2-1, the full variable domain is ETGVTQSPTHLIKTRGQQVTLRCSSQSGHNTVSWYQQALGQGPQFIFQYYREEENGRGNFPPRFSGLQFPNYSSELNVNALELDDSALYLCASSLKGTSGGLWYNEQFFGPGTRLTVL.

This rearrangement joins TRBV5-1 to TRBJ2-5; TRBD2 aligns across 8 bases. V dropped 1 base and J dropped 2; count of bases not matched to a gene: 7. There are 16 residues in the CDR3. Looked up from germline, CDR1 is SGHRS and CDR2 is YFSETQ. The CDR3 spells CASSLIPSGYQETQYF. The DNA of the CDR3 is TGCGCCAGCAGCTTGATCCCTAGCGGGTATCAAGAGACCCAGTACTTC.

The chain couples TRBV9 to TRBJ1-5; D ambiguous. CDR1 is SGDLS and CDR2 is YYNGEE in the germline V gene. This CDR3 comprises 14 residues. V dropped 0 bases and J dropped 7 bases, with 11 bases sitting between them. CDR3 loop: CASSVEEEGQPQHF. DNA of the CDR3: TGTGCCAGCAGCGTAGAAGAGGAAGGGCAGCCCCAGCATTTT.

V is TRBV9 and J is TRBJ2-2; possibly TRBD1 for D (5 bases). There are 16 residues in the CDR3. Deletions cut 0 bases from V and 1 base from J, with 10 bases between. Germline lookup yields CDR1 SGDLS and CDR2 YYNGEE. The CDR3 spells CASSVVGQKNTGELFF. The CDR3 nucleotides are TGTGCCAGCAGCGTAGTGGGGCAGAAGAACACCGGGGAGCTGTTTTTT.

This clonotype has more than one count but fewer than ten. This chain uses TRBV7-9 with TRBJ2-7; D is uncertain. Between the trimmed V and J ends, which lost 0 bases and 0 bases, there was a span of 9 bases. In germline, CDR1 is SEHNR, CDR2 FQNEAQ (reference sequence). The CDR3 is 15 residues long. The CDR3 spells CASSLASGHSYEQYF. CDR3 coding DNA: TGTGCCAGCAGCTTAGCGTCCGGCCACTCCTACGAGCAGTACTTC.

The chain is built from TRBV12-3 or TRBV12-4 and TRBJ1-5; the D is unclear. V was trimmed by 4 bases and J by 4 bases, leaving 8 bases between them. This CDR3 contains 13 residues. This CDR3 reads CASSSRVNQPQHF. The CDR3 DNA reads as TGTGCCAGCAGTTCACGGGTTAATCAGCCCCAGCATTTT.

This clonotype has a handful of counts. The chain combines TRBV10-3 with TRBJ1-1; D uncertain. The CDR3 has 13 residues. With 7 bases removed from V and 0 bases from J, the gap between germline ends came to 9 bases. The germline gives CDR1 ENHRY, CDR2 SYGVKD. The CDR3 here is CAIKEVLNTEAFF. The CDR3 coding sequence is TGTGCCATCAAAGAAGTCTTGAACACTGAAGCTTTCTTT.

The V gene is TRBV29-1, the J gene TRBJ1-2; possibly TRBD1 for D (5 bases). Germline V gives CDR1 SQVTM, CDR2 ANQGSEA. V lost 4 bases and J 6 bases, leaving 15 bases between the germline ends. This CDR3 comprises 13 residues. The CDR3 is CSVVPGLINGYTF. CDR3 in DNA: TGCAGCGTTGTCCCGGGACTCATTAATGGCTACACCTTC.

This clonotype was detected only a few times. This chain uses TRBV5-1 with TRBJ2-2; 7 nucleotides agree with TRBD1. Trimming removed 4 bases from V and 5 bases from J; junction bases left unmatched: 8. Germline-derived CDR1 and CDR2 are SGHRS and YFSETQ. The CDR3 sequence is 15 residues long. CDR3 in amino acids: CASSPPETGTGELFF. Here the CDR3 DNA reads TGCGCCAGCAGCCCACCTGAGACAGGGACCGGGGAGCTGTTTTTT.

This clonotype was seen a handful of times. V is TRBV9 and J is TRBJ2-5; TRBD1 aligns across 7 bases. Germline CDR1 SGDLS, CDR2 YYNGEE. CDR3 size: 15 residues. Trimming removed 6 bases from V and 0 bases from J; junction bases left unmatched: 8. This CDR3 reads CASTRGTAYQETQYF. The CDR3, as DNA: TGTGCCAGCACCCGAGGGACAGCGTACCAAGAGACCCAGTACTTC.

J is TRBJ2-7 and V is TRBV4-3; TRBD2 aligns across 11 bases. The length of the CDR3 is 14 residues. V dropped 0 bases and J dropped 7; count of bases not matched to a gene: 2. Germline values: CDR1 LGHNA, CDR2 YSLEER. The CDR3 coding sequence is TGCGCCAGCAGCCAAGAACTAGCGGGAGCAGAGCAGTACTTC. Amino acid sequence: CASSQELAGAEQYF.

The sample holds a few counts of this clonotype. V usage is TRBV29-1 and J usage is TRBJ2-1, with D possibly matching TRBD2 (6 bases). Trimming took 7 bases from V and 9 from J, leaving 16 bases between them. This CDR3 contains 12 residues. Germline-derived CDR1 and CDR2 are SQVTM and ANQGSEA. CDR3 DNA sequence: TGCAGCGCCAACTCTTGGGGGGTTGAGCAGTTCTTC. The encoded protein is CSANSWGVEQFF.

The sample holds a few counts of this clonotype. V usage is TRBV4-3 and J usage is TRBJ2-2; D not resolved. V was trimmed by 6 bases and J by 7 bases, leaving 12 bases between them. From germline, CDR1 is LGHNA and CDR2 YSLEER. The CDR3 contains 13 residues. The chain's CDR3 is CASRQTLLGELFF. The CDR3 region has the DNA TGCGCCAGCAGACAAACCCTGCTCGGGGAGCTGTTTTTT.

The rearrangement uses TRBV6-2 or TRBV6-3 and TRBJ1-2; D unresolved. Germline V gene sequence: CDR1 MNHEY, CDR2 SVGEGT. The CDR3 consists of 12 residues. V was shortened by 6 bases and J by 3 bases, with 8 bases between the two germline ends. CDR3 DNA sequence: TGTGCCAGCAGCGAGGAATACTATGGCTACACCTTC. It translates to CASSEEYYGYTF.

This clonotype appeared once. The rearrangement uses TRBV7-9 and TRBJ2-1, with D possibly being TRBD2 (6 bases). V was cut by 3 bases and J by 8 bases, with 11 bases left in between. Germline V gene sequence: CDR1 SEHNR, CDR2 FQNEAQ (reference sequence). The CDR3 is 13 amino acids. In DNA, the CDR3 is TGTGCCAGCAGCTTCACGGGGGACCATGAGCAGTTCTTC. Amino acid sequence: CASSFTGDHEQFF.

V usage is TRBV9 and J usage is TRBJ2-5, with 8 bases matching TRBD2. Looked up from germline, CDR1 is SGDLS and CDR2 is YYNGEE. The trim removed 0 bases at V and 5 bases at J, leaving 6 bases unmatched. The CDR3 sequence is 15 residues long. The CDR3 is CASSVAGGPGETQYF. CDR3 sequence (DNA): TGTGCCAGCAGCGTAGCGGGGGGGCCCGGGGAGACCCAGTACTTC.

This clonotype was recorded a few times. V gene TRBV12-3 or TRBV12-4 combines with J gene TRBJ2-1; TRBD2 agrees at 9 bases. V lost 3 bases and J lost 8; bases outside the gene matches: 11. This CDR3 has 16 amino acids. Here the CDR3 reads CASSFIRGRGGHEQFF. The CDR3 region has the DNA TGTGCCAGCAGTTTTATTCGGGGGCGGGGGGGGCATGAGCAGTTCTTC.

The V and J genes are TRBV12-5 and TRBJ1-6, with D unresolved. In germline, CDR1 is LGHNT, CDR2 FRNRAP. CDR3 length: 14 residues. Deletions cut 6 bases from V and 0 bases from J, with 6 bases between. In nucleotides, the CDR3 is TGTGCTAGTGGGCTGAGCTCCTATAATTCACCCCTCCACTTT. This encodes CASGLSSYNSPLHF. The full variable domain, in which reference TRBV12-5 and TRBJ1-6 provide the parts outside the CDR3, is DARVTQTPRHKVTEMGQEVTMRCQPILGHNTVFWYRQTMMQGLELLAYFRNRAPLDDSGMPKDRFSAEMPDATLATLKIQPSEPRDSAVYFCASGLSSYNSPLHFGNGTRLTVT.

The chain uses TRBV9 and TRBJ2-1; 7 bases line up with TRBD1. V trimming: 3 bases; J trimming: 0 bases; junction bases outside the gene matches: 9. The CDR3 loop spans 17 amino acids. Germline lookup yields CDR1 SGDLS and CDR2 YYNGEE. CDR3 nucleotide sequence: TGTGCCAGCAGCGGTTCACTAGACAGGGTCTCCTACAATGAGCAGTTCTTC. This codes for CASSGSLDRVSYNEQFF.